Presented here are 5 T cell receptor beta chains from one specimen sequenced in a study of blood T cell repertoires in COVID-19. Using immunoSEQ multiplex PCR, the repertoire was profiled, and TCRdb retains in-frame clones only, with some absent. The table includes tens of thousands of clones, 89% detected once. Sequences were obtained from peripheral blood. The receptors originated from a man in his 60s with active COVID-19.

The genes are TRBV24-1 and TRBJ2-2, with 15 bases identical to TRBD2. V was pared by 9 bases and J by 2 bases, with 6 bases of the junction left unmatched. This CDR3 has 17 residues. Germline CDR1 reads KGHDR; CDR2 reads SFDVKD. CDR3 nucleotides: TGTGCCACCGGGGGGACTAGCGGGAGGTTTAACACCGGGGAGCTGTTTTTT. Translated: CATGGTSGRFNTGELFF.

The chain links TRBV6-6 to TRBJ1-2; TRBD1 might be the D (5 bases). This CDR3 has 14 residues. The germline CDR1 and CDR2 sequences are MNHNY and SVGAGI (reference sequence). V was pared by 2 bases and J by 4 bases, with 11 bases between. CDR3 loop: CASSYQTEIYGYTF. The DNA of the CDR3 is TGTGCCAGCAGTTACCAGACAGAAATCTATGGCTACACCTTC.

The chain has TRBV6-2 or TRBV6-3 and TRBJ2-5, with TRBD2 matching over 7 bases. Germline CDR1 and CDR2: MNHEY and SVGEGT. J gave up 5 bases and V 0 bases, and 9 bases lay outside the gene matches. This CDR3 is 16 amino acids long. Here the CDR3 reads CASSYSRGRAGETQYF. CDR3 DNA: TGTGCCAGCAGTTACTCGAGAGGGAGGGCCGGTGAGACCCAGTACTTC.

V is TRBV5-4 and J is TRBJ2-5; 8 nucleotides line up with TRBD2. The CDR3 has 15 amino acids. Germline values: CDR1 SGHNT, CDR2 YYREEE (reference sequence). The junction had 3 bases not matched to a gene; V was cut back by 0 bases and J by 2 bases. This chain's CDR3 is CASSLVIAGQETQYF. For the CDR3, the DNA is TGTGCCAGCAGCTTGGTAATAGCGGGGCAAGAGACCCAGTACTTC.

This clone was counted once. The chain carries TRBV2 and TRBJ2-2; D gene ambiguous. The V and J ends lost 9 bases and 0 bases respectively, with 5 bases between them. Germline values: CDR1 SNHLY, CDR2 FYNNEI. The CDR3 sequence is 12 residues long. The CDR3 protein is CASTANTGELFF. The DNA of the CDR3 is TGTGCCAGTACGGCGAACACCGGGGAGCTGTTTTTT. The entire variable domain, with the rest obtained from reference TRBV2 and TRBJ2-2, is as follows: EPEVTQTPSHQVTQMGQEVILRCVPISNHLYFYWYRQILGQKVEFLVSFYNNEISEKSEIFDDQFSVERPDGSNFTLKIRSTKLEDSAMYFCASTANTGELFFGEGSRLTVL.